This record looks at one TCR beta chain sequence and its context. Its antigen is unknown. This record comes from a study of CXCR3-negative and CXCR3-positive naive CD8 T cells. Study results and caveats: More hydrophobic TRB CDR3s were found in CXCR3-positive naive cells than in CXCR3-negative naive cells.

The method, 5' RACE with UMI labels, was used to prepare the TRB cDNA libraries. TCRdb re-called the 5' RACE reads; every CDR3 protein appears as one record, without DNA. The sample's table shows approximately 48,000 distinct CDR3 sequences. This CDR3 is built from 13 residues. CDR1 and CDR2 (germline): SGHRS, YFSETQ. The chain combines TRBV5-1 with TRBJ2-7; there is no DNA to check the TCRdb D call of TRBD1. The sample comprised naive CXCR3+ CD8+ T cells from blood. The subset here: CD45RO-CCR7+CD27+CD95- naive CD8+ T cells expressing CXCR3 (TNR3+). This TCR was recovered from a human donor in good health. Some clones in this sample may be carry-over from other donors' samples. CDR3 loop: CASSGWSGLEQYF.